Included here is one T cell receptor (beta chain) sequence, with context. CDR3 length: 16 residues. The record originates from a study of PD-L1 blockade in urothelial cancer. Study-wide background: Each participant's history included 0 to 3 prior chemotherapy regimens.

Sequencing used immunoSEQ multiplex PCR; TCRdb keeps in-frame clones, though not all of them. The sample includes about 38,000 clones, 65% to 85% of them seen just once. The V and J genes are TRBV21-1 and TRBJ2-1; TRBD1, the table's D call, was not compared with the DNA. TRBV21-1 is deemed a pseudogene. Sequenced here: PBMCs, sampled around atezolizumab (anti-PD-L1) treatment. The receptor was derived from a man aged 55 to 70 with urothelial cancer. The CDR3: CASNPGQTTGVDEQFF. The DNA of the CDR3 is TGTGCCAGCAACCCTGGACAGACTACCGGAGTCGATGAGCAGTTCTTC.